This TCR beta chain was recovered during a study of regulatory T cells in long-lasting Graves disease (TCRdb year 2021). Describing the broader study: Antithyroid drugs had been taken for less than 3 months by newly diagnosed Graves' disease patients. Peripheral blood TCR sequencing and RNA sequencing compared persistent Graves' disease patients with newly diagnosed Graves' disease patients. The study was registered as a clinical trial and conducted in China. TCR sequencing covered 13 persistent and roughly 20 newly diagnosed Graves' disease patients, some 33 samples in total.

Sample time point, as interpreted from the label and publication: newly diagnosed GD, antithyroid drugs for less than 3 months. For both TCR sequencing and RNA sequencing, RNA was extracted from PBMCs in TRIzol. The diagnosis of Graves' disease was made according to American Thyroid Association guidelines. Recruitment of patients was carried out at an endocrinology department in Xi'an, China. Each patient gave 9 to 10 milliliters of peripheral blood, collected in an EDTA anticoagulant tube. Ficoll Paque Plus density gradient separation was used to isolate PBMCs, and no additional T cell sorting was done. An Agilent 2100 Bioanalyzer and agarose gel were used to check RNA quality, while a NanoDrop 2000 measured RNA concentration. The germline V gene supplies CDR1 SGHRS and CDR2 YFSETQ. The CDR3 runs 11 residues from the cysteine to the phenylalanine. Just the 33-base CDR3 DNA is kept, in frame starting at base 1.

What the work shows at the level of the full study, not this receptor alone: Only the TCR beta chain was sequenced and analyzed. Only peripheral blood was studied, because thyroid tissue, the primary lesion, was inaccessible. Persistent patients shared more public clonotypes among themselves (around 2,800) than newly diagnosed patients did (about 900). Compared with newly diagnosed patients, persistent Graves' disease patients had lower TCR Shannon entropy and fewer highly expanded clones, which suggests clonal expansion. TRBV28, TRBJ1-2 and TRBJ2-5 were preferentially used in persistent disease, while TRBV20-1 and TRBJ2-1 were favored in newly diagnosed disease. The authors acknowledged the small sample size as a limitation that may reduce accuracy.

Concerning this clonotype itself: The target of this receptor is not known. The junction departs from germline at one end; a sequencing error may be responsible.

Library method: multiplex PCR. Sequenced on an Illumina HiSeq 4000. CDR3 regions were amplified by Arm-PCR with iRepertoire HTBI primers to construct TCR beta libraries. PCR products were gel purified before sequencing. Per the source publication's procedure: Gene usage analysis of CDR3 amino acid clonotypes used the 55 to 65 TRBV and more than 13 TRBJ segments found across samples. COPE and FqMerger were used to merge the filtered high-quality paired reads into contigs. BLAST was used to align contigs to the IMGT TRBV, TRBD and TRBJ reference genes, and CDR3 was defined following IMGT. Any clonotype with a frequency above 0.1% was classified as a highly expanded clone. Shannon entropy was used to measure repertoire diversity, and the Gini coefficient was used to measure V-J evenness. Clonotypes shared by more than one individual were considered public. TCRdb redid the processing of the public reads, applying fastp at Q25 and MiXCR, and retained in-frame beta chains. Rows with a matching CDR3 protein are joined into one entry that keeps the most common DNA and genes. TCRdb's processing, not the study's, gives the V and J calls here. For this sample the table gives 600,000 to 650,000 distinct CDR3 sequences, of which 15% to 20% were detected only once. Around a sixth of the sample comes from the top ten.

These data also featured in a second study, about T cells in Graves' hyperthyroidism and ophthalmopathy. The second study, in turn, reports: Graves' hyperthyroidism was defined as stable when no progression to ophthalmopathy occurred over 18 months of follow-up. The hyperthyroidism patients were between 18 and 65 years old and newly diagnosed, with a disease duration of less than 2 months. Any patient with an uncontrolled infection, another autoimmune disease, pregnancy or lactation was excluded. Diagnoses were established on the basis of clinical symptoms, serum thyroxine and TRAb, thyroid ultrasound, and orbital computed tomography. A first-round RT-PCR of the TCR CDR3 used the HTBI primer set with the Qiagen OneStep RT-PCR kit. Blood samples also contained most of the expanded thyroid clonotypes (frequency above 0.001), which suggests that blood repertoires may reflect thyroid immune responses. A model built on a 13 V-J signature distinguished ophthalmopathy from stable hyperthyroidism, reaching roughly 88% sensitivity and around 81% specificity in cross-validation and 80%/75% in testing. During validation, the model predicted progression to ophthalmopathy a median of around 6 months ahead of onset, with 60% to 71% sensitivity and almost 75% specificity. A discovery cohort of fewer than 110 patients, 43 with Graves' ophthalmopathy and 55 to 60 with stable Graves' hyperthyroidism, was used to find distinguishing TCR V-J signatures. An independent validation cohort of under 20 hyperthyroidism patients and about 16 patients who later progressed to ophthalmopathy tested prospective prediction of ophthalmopathy. The roughly 91 discovery patients were randomly split 7:3 into training and test sets. In roughly six Graves' hyperthyroidism patients, the study also compared T-cell repertoires from thyroid tissue with T-cell repertoires from blood. Once sampling was done, hyperthyroidism patients were given methimazole at a starting dose of 30 mg daily, whereas ophthalmopathy patients were given high-dose intravenous methylprednisolone. The libraries were constructed in a second round of multiplex PCR and then size-selected and purified. Sequencing of the libraries was done on an Illumina HiSeq2000 using paired-end 100 bp reads. SOAPnuke was used to process the raw data, removing reads that contained adapters or uncalled bases, had a mean Phred below 15, or lacked an exact match to the constant primer or identifier. High-quality paired reads were merged using COPE v1.2.5, and each unique nucleotide sequence was defined as a clonotype. MiTCR v1.1 was used to align clonotypes to the IMGT TRBV, TRBD and TRBJ reference segments. The analysis was restricted to V-J combinations with a frequency above 0.0001, which together covered 99.2% of the repertoires. A TCS score was defined as the ratio of F50 (clonal expansion) to E x V (chaos), with BLOSUM62-based TCRdist applied between CDR3 peptides within each V-J. Welch's t-statistics and random forest reduced 500 to 650 V-J features to 10 to 15, which were used in a naive Bayes classifier (R e1071). Sample size was not statistically predetermined, and investigators were not blinded to group allocation. According to the paper, TCR Vbeta CDR3 sequencing was carried out on 135 peripheral blood samples, which came from approximately 43 ophthalmopathy, fewer than 80 hyperthyroidism and some 17 progressor patients.

The source material was peripheral blood mononuclear cells (PBMCs), sampled at new diagnosis, from a patient treated with antithyroid drugs. The receptor was derived from a woman between 25 and 40 years old with Graves disease. Donor details come from another sample of the same person, matched by shared clones. The chain is made from TRBV5-1 and TRBJ2-5, with the identity of the D gene unclear. The CDR3 region reads CVSTASETQYF. The base sequence is TGCGTCAGCACTGCGTCGGAGACCCAGTACTTC.